Listed here is a single T cell receptor (beta chain). Its antigen is still unknown. The source of the sample is a study of cytomegalovirus exposure and HLA in healthy donors. Whole-study results and caveats: TCR beta sequences reportedly predicted most subjects' HLA-A and HLA-B alleles accurately. Available immune exposure information was restricted to CMV serostatus only. The study found most TCR sequences rare, yet found some public TCRs in many donors.

The PCR used 60 Vbeta and 13 Jbeta primers. Assay used: immunoSEQ multiplex PCR; TCRdb lists only in-frame clones, some missing. The sample spans about 140,000 clones; the ten largest clones claim about 2.2%. Germline loops: CDR1 LGHNT, CDR2 FRNRAP. V lost 9 bases and J 3 bases, leaving 18 bases between the germline ends. This CDR3 contains 14 residues. The sequenced sample consisted of PBMCs. The clonotype was recovered from a woman under 30 in good health and CMV-seronegative. The chain uses TRBV12-5 and TRBJ2-7, with D perhaps matching TRBD2 (6 bases). CDR3 region: CASDGDSGDYEQYF. Here the CDR3 DNA reads TGTGCTAGCGACGGGGACTCCGGGGACTACGAGCAGTACTTC.